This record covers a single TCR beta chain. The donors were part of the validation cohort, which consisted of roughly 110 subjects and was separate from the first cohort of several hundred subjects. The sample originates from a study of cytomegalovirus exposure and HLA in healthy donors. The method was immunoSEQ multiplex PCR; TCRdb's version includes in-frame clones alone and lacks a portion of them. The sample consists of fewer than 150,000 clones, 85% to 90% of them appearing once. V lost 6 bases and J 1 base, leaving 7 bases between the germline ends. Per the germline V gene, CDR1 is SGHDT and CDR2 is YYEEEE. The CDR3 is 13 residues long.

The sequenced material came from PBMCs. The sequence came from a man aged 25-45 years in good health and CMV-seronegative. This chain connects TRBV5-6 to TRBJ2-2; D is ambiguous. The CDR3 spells CASTFGNTGELFF. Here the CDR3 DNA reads TGTGCCAGCACCTTCGGGAACACCGGGGAGCTGTTTTTT.